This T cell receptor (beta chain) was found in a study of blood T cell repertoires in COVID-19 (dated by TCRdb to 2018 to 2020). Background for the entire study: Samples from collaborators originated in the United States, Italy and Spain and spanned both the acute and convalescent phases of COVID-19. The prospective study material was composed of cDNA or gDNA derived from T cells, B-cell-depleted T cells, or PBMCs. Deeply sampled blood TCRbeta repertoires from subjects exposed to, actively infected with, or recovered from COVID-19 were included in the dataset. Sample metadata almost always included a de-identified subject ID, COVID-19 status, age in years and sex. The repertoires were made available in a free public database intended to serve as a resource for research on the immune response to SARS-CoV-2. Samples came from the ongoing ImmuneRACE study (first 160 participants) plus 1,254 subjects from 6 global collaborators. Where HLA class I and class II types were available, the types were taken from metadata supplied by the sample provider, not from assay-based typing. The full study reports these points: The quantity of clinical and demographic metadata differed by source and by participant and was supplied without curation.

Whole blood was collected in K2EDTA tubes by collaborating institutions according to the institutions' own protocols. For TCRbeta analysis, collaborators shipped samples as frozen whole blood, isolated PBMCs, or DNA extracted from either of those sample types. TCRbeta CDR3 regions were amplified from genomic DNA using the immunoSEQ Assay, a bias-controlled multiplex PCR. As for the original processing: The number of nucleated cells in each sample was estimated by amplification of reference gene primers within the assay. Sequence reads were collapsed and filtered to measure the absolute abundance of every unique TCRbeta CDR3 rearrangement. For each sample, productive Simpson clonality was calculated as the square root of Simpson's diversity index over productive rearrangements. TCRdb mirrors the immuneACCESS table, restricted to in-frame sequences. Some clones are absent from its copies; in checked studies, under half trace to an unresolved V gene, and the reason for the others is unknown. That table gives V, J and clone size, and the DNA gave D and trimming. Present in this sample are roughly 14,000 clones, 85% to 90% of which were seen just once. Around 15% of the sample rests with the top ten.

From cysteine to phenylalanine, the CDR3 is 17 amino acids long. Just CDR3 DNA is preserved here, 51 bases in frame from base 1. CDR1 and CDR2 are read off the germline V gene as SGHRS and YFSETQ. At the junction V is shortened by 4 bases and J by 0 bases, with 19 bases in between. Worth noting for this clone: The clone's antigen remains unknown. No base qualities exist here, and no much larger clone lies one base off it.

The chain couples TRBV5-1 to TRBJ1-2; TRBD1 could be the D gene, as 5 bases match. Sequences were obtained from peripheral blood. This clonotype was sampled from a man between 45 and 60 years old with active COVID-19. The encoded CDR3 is CASSPRLGGTANYGYTF. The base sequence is TGCGCCAGCAGCCCACGACTGGGGGGAACAGCTAACTATGGCTACACCTTC.